These T cell receptor beta chains were read from a single sample in a study of T cells expressing NK-cell markers. Reprocessing the 5' RACE reads, TCRdb reports a single entry for every CDR3 protein and omits DNA. This repertoire comprises 400,000 to 550,000 distinct CDR3 sequences; its ten largest clones make up 7.3%. The specimen was blood T cells: a sorted CD56 or NKG2C T cell subset, CD4+ or CD8+ T cells, or bulk PBMC T cells (not recorded which). The source is a woman aged 18 to 69 in good health. The CDR3 runs from the conserved cysteine through the conserved F or W.

CDR3	V	J
CAIRTASTDTQYF	TRBV6-1	TRBJ2-3
CASSHRQGWNEQFF	TRBV7-9	TRBJ2-1
CASSRSGGGTDTQYF	TRBV5-1	TRBJ2-3
CSVHTSGGYNEQFF	TRBV29-1	TRBJ2-1
CSPPETRSEQFF	TRBV20-1	TRBJ2-1
CSAGEGTPFSYEQYF	TRBV20-1	TRBJ2-7
CSVLGTSGTFSGELFF	TRBV29-1	TRBJ2-2
CATSSRQGGHQPQHF	TRBV15	TRBJ1-5
CASSLITDTEAFF	TRBV7-3	TRBJ1-1
CASSPVTSGNNEQFF	TRBV5-1	TRBJ2-1
CSVVGVADTQYF	TRBV29-1	TRBJ2-3
CSAPNLAGDSYEQYF	TRBV20-1	TRBJ2-7
CASSLTQGMNTEAFF	TRBV3-1	TRBJ1-1
CASSLRAPAYNEQFF	TRBV7-3	TRBJ2-1
CASSFRTDYGYTF	TRBV12-3/TRBV12-4	TRBJ1-2
CSARDQTPYGYTF	TRBV20-1	TRBJ1-2
CASSFTGYYGYTF	TRBV28	TRBJ1-2
CASSLWARTYEQYF	TRBV12-3/TRBV12-4	TRBJ2-7
CASSFQSNSPLHF	TRBV12-3/TRBV12-4	TRBJ1-6
CASSLGGSYSPLHF	TRBV27	TRBJ1-6
CASSYSTPGGLFF	TRBV6-5	TRBJ2-2
CASSLEQGNMETQYF	TRBV5-1	TRBJ2-5
CSAPRAGGYMNEQFF	TRBV20-1	TRBJ2-1
CASSRRVRGRVDGANVLTF	TRBV6-2/TRBV6-3	TRBJ2-6
CASSPRDSRGTGELFF	TRBV5-1	TRBJ2-2
CASSPQGRGTVSEAFF	TRBV5-1	TRBJ1-1
CATSDFRGAQHF	TRBV24-1	TRBJ1-5
CAIGTSGNTDTQYF	TRBV10-3	TRBJ2-3
CASSLDRGQYNEQFF	TRBV9	TRBJ2-1
CASSLEVRPLNEQFF	TRBV5-6	TRBJ2-1
CSVEEENTGELFF	TRBV29-1	TRBJ2-2
CASRPLAGGTDTQYF	TRBV7-9	TRBJ2-3
CASSVQAGATNEKLFF	TRBV9	TRBJ1-4
CASSPEVLAPRQYF	TRBV12-3/TRBV12-4	TRBJ2-7
CASSLPNHRAKGTDTQYF	TRBV5-5	TRBJ2-3
CASSLPGAGETQYF	TRBV7-9	TRBJ2-5
CASSEARPSTGELFF	TRBV12-3/TRBV12-4	TRBJ2-2
CASSQDPRAGWNGYTF	TRBV4-1	TRBJ1-2
CASRTGTGNQPQHF	TRBV6-1	TRBJ1-5
CASSPTQGSGEQYF	TRBV5-1	TRBJ2-7
CSARRLAGGSSYNEQFF	TRBV20-1	TRBJ2-1
CSARRTGGYEKLFF	TRBV20-1	TRBJ1-4
CASTRDSTDTQYF	TRBV28	TRBJ2-3
CASMRPSGVADTQYF	TRBV6-4	TRBJ2-3
CSAPTFWGDYSYNEQFF	TRBV20-1	TRBJ2-1